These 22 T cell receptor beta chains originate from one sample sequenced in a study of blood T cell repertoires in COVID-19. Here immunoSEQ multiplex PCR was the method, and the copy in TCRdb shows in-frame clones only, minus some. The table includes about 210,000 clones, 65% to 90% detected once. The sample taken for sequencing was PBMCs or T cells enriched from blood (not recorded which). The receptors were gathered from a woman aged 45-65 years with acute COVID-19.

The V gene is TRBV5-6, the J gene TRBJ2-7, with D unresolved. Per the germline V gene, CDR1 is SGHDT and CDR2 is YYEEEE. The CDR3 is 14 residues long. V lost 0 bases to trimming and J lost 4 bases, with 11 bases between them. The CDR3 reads CASSLGQMRYEQYF. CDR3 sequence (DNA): TGTGCCAGCAGCTTGGGGCAGATGAGGTACGAGCAGTACTTC. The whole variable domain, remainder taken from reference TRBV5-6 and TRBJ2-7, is DAGVTQSPTHLIKTRGQQVTLRCSPKSGHDTVSWYQQALGQGPQFIFQYYEEEERQRGNFPDRFSGHQFPNYSSELNVNALLLGDSALYLCASSLGQMRYEQYFGPGTRLTVT.

CDR3 amino acids: CASSVGGVISEQYF. CDR3 DNA: TGTGCCAGCAGCGTAGGTGGAGTCATTAGCGAGCAGTACTTC. This chain connects TRBV9 to TRBJ2-7; no definite D call. Germline loops: CDR1 SGDLS, CDR2 YYNGEE. The germline V and J ends were trimmed by 0 bases and 6 bases, with 13 bases remaining between them. This CDR3 is 14 amino acids long.

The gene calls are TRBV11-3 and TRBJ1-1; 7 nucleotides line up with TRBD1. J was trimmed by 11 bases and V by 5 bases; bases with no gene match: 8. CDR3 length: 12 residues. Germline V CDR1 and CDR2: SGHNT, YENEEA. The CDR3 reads CASSADRVKAFF. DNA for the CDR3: TGTGCCAGCAGCGCCGACAGGGTAAAGGCTTTCTTT. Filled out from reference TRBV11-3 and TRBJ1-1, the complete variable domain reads EAGVVQSPRYKIIEKKQPVAFWCNPISGHNTLYWYLQNLGQGPELLIRYENEEAVDDSQLPKDRFSAERLKGVDSTLKIQPAELGDSAVYLCASSADRVKAFFGQGTRLTVV.

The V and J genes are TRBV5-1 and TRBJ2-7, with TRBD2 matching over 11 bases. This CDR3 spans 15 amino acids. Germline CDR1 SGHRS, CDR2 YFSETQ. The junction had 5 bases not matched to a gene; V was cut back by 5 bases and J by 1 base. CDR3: CASSDGTSGSYEQYF. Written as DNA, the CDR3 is TGCGCCAGCAGTGATGGGACTAGCGGTTCCTACGAGCAGTACTTC. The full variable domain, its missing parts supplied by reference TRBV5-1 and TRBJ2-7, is KAGVTQTPRYLIKTRGQQVTLSCSPISGHRSVSWYQQTPGQGLQFLFEYFSETQRNKGNFPGRFSGRQFSNSRSEMNVSTLELGDSALYLCASSDGTSGSYEQYFGPGTRLTVT.

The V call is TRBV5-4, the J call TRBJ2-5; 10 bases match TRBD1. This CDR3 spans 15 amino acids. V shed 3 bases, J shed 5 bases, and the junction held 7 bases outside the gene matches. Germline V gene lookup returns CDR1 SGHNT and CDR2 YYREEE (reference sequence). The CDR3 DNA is TGTGCCAGCAGCTCAAGACAGGGGGCAGAGGAGACCCAGTACTTC. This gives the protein CASSSRQGAEETQYF.

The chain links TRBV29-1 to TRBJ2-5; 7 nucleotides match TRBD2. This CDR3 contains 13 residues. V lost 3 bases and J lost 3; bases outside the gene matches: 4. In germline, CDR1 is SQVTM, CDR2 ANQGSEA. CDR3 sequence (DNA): TGCAGCGTTGAGGTGGGGGGGAAAGAGACCCAGTACTTC. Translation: CSVEVGGKETQYF.

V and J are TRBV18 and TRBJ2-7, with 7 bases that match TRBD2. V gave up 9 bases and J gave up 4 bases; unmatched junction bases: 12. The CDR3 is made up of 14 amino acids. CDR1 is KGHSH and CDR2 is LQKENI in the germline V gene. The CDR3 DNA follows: TGTGCCAGTACCCGGGGAGGGATTGGTTACGAGCAGTACTTC. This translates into CASTRGGIGYEQYF.

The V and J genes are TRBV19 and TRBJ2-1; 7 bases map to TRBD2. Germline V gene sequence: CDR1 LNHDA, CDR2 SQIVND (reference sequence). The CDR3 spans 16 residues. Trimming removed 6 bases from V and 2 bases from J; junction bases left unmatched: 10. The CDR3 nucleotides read TGTGCCAGTAGACGTAATAGCGGGCATACCTACAATGAGCAGTTCTTC. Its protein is CASRRNSGHTYNEQFF.

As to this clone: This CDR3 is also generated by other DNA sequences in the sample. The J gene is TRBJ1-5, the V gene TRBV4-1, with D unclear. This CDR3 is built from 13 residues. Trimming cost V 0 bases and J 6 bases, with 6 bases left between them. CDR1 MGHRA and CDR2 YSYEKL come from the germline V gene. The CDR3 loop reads CASSQDPGQPQHF. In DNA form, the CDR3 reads TGCGCCAGCAGCCAAGATCCAGGTCAGCCCCAGCATTTT.

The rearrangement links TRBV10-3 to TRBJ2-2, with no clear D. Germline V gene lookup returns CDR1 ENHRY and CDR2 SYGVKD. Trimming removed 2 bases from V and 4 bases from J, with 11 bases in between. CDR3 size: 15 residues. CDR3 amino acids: CAISEGSGFTGELFF. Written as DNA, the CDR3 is TGTGCCATCAGTGAGGGATCCGGGTTCACCGGGGAGCTGTTTTTT.

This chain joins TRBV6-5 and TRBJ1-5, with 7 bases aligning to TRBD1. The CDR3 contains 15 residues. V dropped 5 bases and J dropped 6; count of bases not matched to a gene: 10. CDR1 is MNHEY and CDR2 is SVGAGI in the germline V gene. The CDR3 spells CASSPRQGIGQPQHF. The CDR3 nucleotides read TGTGCCAGCAGTCCTCGACAGGGAATAGGTCAGCCCCAGCATTTT.

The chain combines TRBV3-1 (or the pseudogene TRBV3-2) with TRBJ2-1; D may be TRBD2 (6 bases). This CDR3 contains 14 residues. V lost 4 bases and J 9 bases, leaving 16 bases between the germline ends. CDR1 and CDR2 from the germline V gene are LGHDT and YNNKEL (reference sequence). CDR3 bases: TGTGCCAGCAGCCTCCGGGTTCCCGGGGGTGAGCAGTTCTTC. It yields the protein CASSLRVPGGEQFF.

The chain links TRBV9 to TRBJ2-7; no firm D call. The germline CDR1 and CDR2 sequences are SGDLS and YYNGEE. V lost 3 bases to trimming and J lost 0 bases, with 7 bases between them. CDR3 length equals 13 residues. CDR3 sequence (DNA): TGTGCCAGCAGCGGCAGTGCCTCCTACGAGCAGTACTTC. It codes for CASSGSASYEQYF.

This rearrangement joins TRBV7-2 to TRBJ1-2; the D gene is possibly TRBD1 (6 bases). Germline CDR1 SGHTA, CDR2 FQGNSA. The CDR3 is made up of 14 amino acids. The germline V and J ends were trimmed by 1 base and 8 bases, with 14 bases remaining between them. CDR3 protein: CASSLVGGEEGYTF. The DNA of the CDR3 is TGTGCCAGCAGCTTAGTAGGGGGGGAAGAAGGCTACACCTTC.

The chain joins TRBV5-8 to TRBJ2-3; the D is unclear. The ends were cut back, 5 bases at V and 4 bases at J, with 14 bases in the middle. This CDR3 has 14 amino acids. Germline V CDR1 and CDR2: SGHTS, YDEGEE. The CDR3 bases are TGTGCCAGCAGGGTACCAGGTCAATCAGATACGCAGTATTTT. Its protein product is CASRVPGQSDTQYF.

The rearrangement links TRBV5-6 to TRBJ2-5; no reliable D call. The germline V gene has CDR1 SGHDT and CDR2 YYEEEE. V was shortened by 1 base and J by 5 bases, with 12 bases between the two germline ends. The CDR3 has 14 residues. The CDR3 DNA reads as TGTGCCAGCAGCTTGTATCCCACCCAGGAGACCCAGTACTTC. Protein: CASSLYPTQETQYF. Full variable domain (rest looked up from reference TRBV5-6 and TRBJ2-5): DAGVTQSPTHLIKTRGQQVTLRCSPKSGHDTVSWYQQALGQGPQFIFQYYEEEERQRGNFPDRFSGHQFPNYSSELNVNALLLGDSALYLCASSLYPTQETQYFGPGTRLLVL.

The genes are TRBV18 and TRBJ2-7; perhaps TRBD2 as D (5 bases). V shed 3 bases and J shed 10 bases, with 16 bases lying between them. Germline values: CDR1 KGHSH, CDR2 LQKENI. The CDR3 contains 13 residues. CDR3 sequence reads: CASSPEGLAVQYF. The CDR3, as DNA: TGTGCCAGCTCACCTGAGGGCCTGGCGGTACAGTACTTC.

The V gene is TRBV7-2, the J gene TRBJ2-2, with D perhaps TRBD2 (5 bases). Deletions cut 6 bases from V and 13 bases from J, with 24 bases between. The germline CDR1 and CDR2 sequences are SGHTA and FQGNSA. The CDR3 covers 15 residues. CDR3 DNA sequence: TGTGCCAGCAGAAGGGAGTTGGCAACATCGGGTGGGCTGTTTTTT. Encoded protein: CASRRELATSGGLFF.

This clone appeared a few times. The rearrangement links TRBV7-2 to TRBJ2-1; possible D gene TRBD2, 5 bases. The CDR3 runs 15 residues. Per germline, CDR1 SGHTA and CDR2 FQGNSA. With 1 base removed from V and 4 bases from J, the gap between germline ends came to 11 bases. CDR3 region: CASSLGMAGYNEQFF. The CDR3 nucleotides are TGTGCCAGCAGCTTAGGGATGGCGGGTTACAATGAGCAGTTCTTC.

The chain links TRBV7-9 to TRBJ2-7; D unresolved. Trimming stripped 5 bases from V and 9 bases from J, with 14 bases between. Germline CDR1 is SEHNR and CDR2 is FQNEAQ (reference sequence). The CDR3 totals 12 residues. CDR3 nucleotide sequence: TGTGCCAGCAGCCCTACAGTTAATGTGCAGTACTTC. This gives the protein CASSPTVNVQYF.

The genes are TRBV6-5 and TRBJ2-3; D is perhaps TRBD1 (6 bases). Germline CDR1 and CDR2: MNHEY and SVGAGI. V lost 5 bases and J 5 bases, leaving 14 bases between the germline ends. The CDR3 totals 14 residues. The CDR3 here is CASSLGQGEDTQYF. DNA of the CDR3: TGTGCCAGCAGTCTGGGACAAGGAGAAGATACGCAGTATTTT.

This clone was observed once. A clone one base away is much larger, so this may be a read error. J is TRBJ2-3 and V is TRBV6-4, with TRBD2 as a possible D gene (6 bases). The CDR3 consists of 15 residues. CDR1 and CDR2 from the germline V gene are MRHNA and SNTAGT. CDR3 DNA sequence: TGTGCCAGCAGTGACTCGGGAGGCGGCACAAATACGCAGTATTTT. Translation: CASSDSGGGTNTQYF.